The next 27 T cell receptor beta chains were all read from a single sample in a study of blood T cell repertoires in COVID-19. Profiled with immunoSEQ multiplex PCR; TCRdb holds only in-frame clones, not every one. Counted here are 250,000 to 300,000 clones, about nine tenths occurring once; the ten biggest clones make up approximately 10%. The sequenced material came from peripheral blood. These receptors all stem from a woman in her twenties or thirties with COVID-19, enrolled during active disease.

This sequence joins TRBV3-1 (or the pseudogene TRBV3-2) and TRBJ2-7, with 7 bases that match TRBD1. V lost 6 bases and J lost 1; bases outside the gene matches: 3. CDR1 is LGHDT, CDR2 YNNKEL, per germline (reference sequence). This CDR3 spans 13 amino acids. The CDR3 nucleotides are TGTGCCAGCAGGTTGGGACAGTCCTACGAGCAGTACTTC. It codes for CASRLGQSYEQYF.

The rearrangement links TRBV6-5 to TRBJ2-3; D is perhaps TRBD2 (5 bases). Trimming stripped 7 bases from V and 7 bases from J, with 12 bases between. Germline CDR1 reads MNHEY; CDR2 reads SVGAGI. The CDR3 loop spans 12 amino acids. The CDR3 reads CASTTDGNTQYF. The CDR3 DNA follows: TGTGCCAGCACCACAGACGGGAATACGCAGTATTTT.

The V call is TRBV27, the J call TRBJ2-7; possible D gene TRBD1, 5 bases. V lost 7 bases and J 3 bases, leaving 10 bases between the germline ends. CDR3 length: 12 amino acids. Germline CDR1 reads MNHEY; CDR2 reads SMNVEV (reference sequence). The CDR3 coding sequence is TGTGCCAGCAAGCAGGGCGACTACGAGCAGTACTTC. Amino acids: CASKQGDYEQYF.

The CDR3 loop reads CATSDDSHTGELFF. Written as DNA, the CDR3 is TGTGCCACCAGTGATGACTCTCACACCGGGGAGCTGTTTTTT. V is TRBV24-1 and J is TRBJ2-2; unclear D gene. V lost 3 bases and J lost 3, with 7 bases in between. There are 14 residues in the CDR3. Per the germline V gene, CDR1 is KGHDR and CDR2 is SFDVKD.

The rearrangement joins TRBV19 to TRBJ2-7; 7 nucleotides align to TRBD1. Germline V gene data show CDR1 as LNHDA and CDR2 as SQIVND (reference sequence). The CDR3 has 13 amino acids. V lost 6 bases and J lost 1; bases outside the gene matches: 3. The CDR3 region has the DNA TGTGCCAGTAGAGACAGGGCTTCCTACGAGCAGTACTTC. It codes for CASRDRASYEQYF.

The chain carries TRBV30 and TRBJ1-2; TRBD1 matches 7 bases. The V gene's germline CDR1 is GTSNPN and CDR2 SVGIG (reference sequence). The V gene end was trimmed by 3 bases and the J gene end by 4 bases; junction bases not matched to a gene: 8. The CDR3 is made up of 14 amino acids. Here the CDR3 DNA reads TGTGCCTGGAGGACGCAGGGGGTTATCTATGGCTACACCTTC. Its translation is CAWRTQGVIYGYTF. The full variable domain, rest sourced from reference TRBV30 and TRBJ1-2, is SQTIHQWPATLVQPVGSPLSLECTVEGTSNPNLYWYRQAAGRGLQLLFYSVGIGQISSEVPQNLSASRPQDRQFILSSKKLLLSDSGFYLCAWRTQGVIYGYTFGSGTRLTVV.

V gene TRBV19 combines with J gene TRBJ1-2, with 7 positions matching TRBD1. Germline loops: CDR1 LNHDA, CDR2 SQIVND (reference sequence). J lost 5 bases, V lost 6 bases, and 3 bases had no gene match. The CDR3 length is 12 residues. CDR3 protein: CASRGTEYGYTF. The CDR3 region has the DNA TGTGCCAGTAGGGGGACAGAGTATGGCTACACCTTC.

The V call is TRBV4-1, the J call TRBJ1-4; the D gene is possibly TRBD1 (5 bases). CDR3 length: 15 residues. Trimming removed 1 base from V and 4 bases from J, with 10 bases in between. Germline CDR1 reads MGHRA; CDR2 reads YSYEKL. DNA for the CDR3: TGCGCCAGCAGCCAAGGGGGCGGTTTTAATGAAAAACTGTTTTTT. Translation gives CASSQGGGFNEKLFF.

This clone was seen only once. V and J are TRBV9 and TRBJ1-2; 7 positions match TRBD1. The junction had 7 bases not matched to a gene; V was cut back by 0 bases and J by 2 bases. Germline values: CDR1 SGDLS, CDR2 YYNGEE. The CDR3 runs to 16 residues. The CDR3 loop reads CASSVARTGVNYGYTF. CDR3 DNA sequence: TGTGCCAGCAGCGTAGCTAGGACAGGTGTAAACTATGGCTACACCTTC.

The CDR3 bases are TGTGCCACCAGCAGAGATTTCGACATTAACTATGGCTACACCTTC. Its protein product is CATSRDFDINYGYTF. V usage is TRBV15 and J usage is TRBJ1-2; D is unresolved. CDR3 length: 15 residues. CDR1 and CDR2 from the germline V gene are LNHNV and YYDKDF (reference sequence). Trimming cost V 0 bases and J 1 base, with 9 bases left between them.

V usage is TRBV7-3 and J usage is TRBJ2-1; no clear D gene. This CDR3 region has 15 residues. Germline assignment: CDR1 SGHTA and CDR2 FQGTGA. The V gene lost 2 bases and the J gene lost 0 bases, with 8 bases spanning the gap. CDR3 protein: CASSLSQVSYNEQFF. DNA of the CDR3: TGTGCCAGCAGCTTATCCCAGGTCTCCTACAATGAGCAGTTCTTC.

V and J are TRBV9 and TRBJ2-3; 9 bases agree with TRBD1. Losses at the gene ends were 4 bases for V and 1 base for J; bases not matched to a gene: 13. Germline lookup yields CDR1 SGDLS and CDR2 YYNGEE. The CDR3 has 18 amino acids. CDR3 bases: TGTGCCAGCAGCCTCCCTATACCGGGACAGGGTGGCACAGATACGCAGTATTTT. Protein: CASSLPIPGQGGTDTQYF.

The chain links TRBV11-2 to TRBJ1-2, with D uncertain. The CDR3 totals 13 residues. The V and J ends lost 5 bases and 0 bases respectively, with 7 bases between them. Germline CDR1 and CDR2: SGHAT and FQNNGV. CDR3 nucleotides: TGTGCCAGCAGCCCGGAGGCTAACTATGGCTACACCTTC. Residues: CASSPEANYGYTF.

The chain joins TRBV27 to TRBJ2-7, with 11 bases aligning to TRBD2. V lost 6 bases and J lost 0; bases outside the gene matches: 4. Germline V gene lookup returns CDR1 MNHEY and CDR2 SMNVEV (reference sequence). The CDR3 extends over 15 amino acids. As DNA, the CDR3 is TGTGCCAGCAGAGCCGGGACTAGCGGCTCCTACGAGCAGTACTTC. It codes for CASRAGTSGSYEQYF.

This chain uses TRBV6-5 with TRBJ1-1, with 7 bases that match TRBD1. The CDR3 is 14 amino acids. After removal of 6 bases from V and 0 bases from J, the junction contained 4 bases not matched to a gene. Germline values: CDR1 MNHEY, CDR2 SVGAGI. CDR3 protein: CASRVTGVNTEAFF. The DNA for the CDR3 is TGTGCCAGCAGGGTCACAGGGGTGAACACTGAAGCTTTCTTT.

The chain uses TRBV3-1 (or the pseudogene TRBV3-2) and TRBJ2-7, with D possibly being TRBD1 (5 bases). The CDR3 consists of 15 residues. CDR1 and CDR2 (germline): LGHDT, YNNKEL (reference sequence). V was shortened by 2 bases and J by 0 bases, with 11 bases between the two germline ends. CDR3 DNA: TGTGCCAGCAGCCAAAGGGGATCCTTCTCCTACGAGCAGTACTTC. Its protein product is CASSQRGSFSYEQYF.

This chain connects TRBV29-1 to TRBJ2-2; the match to TRBD1 covers 10 bases. The V gene end was trimmed by 7 bases and the J gene end by 7 bases; junction bases not matched to a gene: 6. Germline assignment: CDR1 SQVTM and CDR2 ANQGSEA. The CDR3 is made up of 13 amino acids. CDR3 amino acids: CSAATGGYGELFF. The DNA of the CDR3 is TGCAGCGCCGCGACAGGGGGCTACGGGGAGCTGTTTTTT.

The chain couples TRBV19 to TRBJ2-5; TRBD1 is a possible D gene (6 bases). Germline CDR1 and CDR2: LNHDA and SQIVND (reference sequence). The CDR3 spans 15 residues. V lost 6 bases to trimming and J lost 4 bases, with 18 bases between them. The CDR3 DNA sequence: TGTGCCAGTAGGGGCGGCGGAGGACAGAGAGAGACCCAGTACTTC. Translated: CASRGGGGQRETQYF.

The J gene is TRBJ1-2, the V gene TRBV18; a weak D match, TRBD1 (5 bases). V lost 0 bases to trimming and J lost 2 bases, with 10 bases between them. CDR3 length: 15 residues. In germline, CDR1 is KGHSH, CDR2 LQKENI. CDR3 coding DNA: TGTGCCAGCTCACCACCGTCCCCAGGGAACTATGGCTACACCTTC. It translates to CASSPPSPGNYGYTF. Looking up the rest from reference TRBV18 and TRBJ1-2 gives the full variable domain: NAGVMQNPRHLVRRRGQEARLRCSPMKGHSHVYWYRQLPEEGLKFMVYLQKENIIDESGMPKERFSAEFPKEGPSILRIQQVVRGDSAAYFCASSPPSPGNYGYTFGSGTRLTVV.

The chain couples TRBV19 to TRBJ2-7; 9 nucleotides line up with TRBD2. The CDR3 spans 14 residues. V lost 2 bases and J lost 5; bases outside the gene matches: 4. Germline loops: CDR1 LNHDA, CDR2 SQIVND (reference sequence). The DNA of the CDR3 is TGTGCCAGTAGTATATGGGGGACTAGCAACGAGCAGTACTTC. This translates into CASSIWGTSNEQYF.

This clone has a single count. The chain uses TRBV7-8 and TRBJ2-7; unclear D gene. This CDR3 comprises 16 residues. Trimming left V 6 bases short and J 2 bases short, with 20 bases between. The germline V gene encodes CDR1 SGHVS and CDR2 FQNEAQ. CDR3 region: CASSQSWSPKPYEQYF. The CDR3, as DNA: TGTGCCAGCAGTCAGAGTTGGAGTCCCAAACCCTACGAGCAGTACTTC.

The CDR3 is CASSTGYTGELFF. CDR3 bases: TGCGCCAGCAGCACAGGGTACACCGGGGAGCTGTTTTTT. V is TRBV5-1 and J is TRBJ2-2, with D possibly matching TRBD1 (6 bases). The V end lost 4 bases, the J end lost 3 bases, and 7 bases lay between the germline ends. From germline, CDR1 is SGHRS and CDR2 YFSETQ. This CDR3 is built from 13 residues.

In this sample, this clone turned up many times. V and J are TRBV18 and TRBJ1-4; D call uncertain. Germline V gene data show CDR1 as KGHSH and CDR2 as LQKENI. This CDR3 spans 15 amino acids. Trimming cost V 6 bases and J 8 bases, with 19 bases left between them. CDR3 nucleotide sequence: TGTGCCAGCTCTCAATCAGGTGCTGCGGGGGAAAAACTGTTTTTT. Amino acid sequence: CASSQSGAAGEKLFF.

The chain carries TRBV14 and TRBJ2-7; 9 bases agree with TRBD2. The trim removed 3 bases at V and 4 bases at J, leaving 4 bases unmatched. Looked up from germline, CDR1 is SGHDN and CDR2 is FVKESK. This CDR3 is 14 amino acids long. CDR3 protein: CASSHLAGQYEQYF. The CDR3 DNA reads TGTGCCAGCAGCCACCTAGCGGGACAGTACGAGCAGTACTTC.

The chain links TRBV2 to TRBJ2-2; 9 bases are shared with TRBD1. Germline V CDR1 and CDR2: SNHLY, FYNNEI. There are 14 residues in the CDR3. V shed 5 bases, J shed 5 bases, and the junction held 3 bases outside the gene matches. CDR3 nucleotides: TGTGCCAGCAGTTCCGGGACAGGGACCGGGGAGCTGTTTTTT. Amino acid sequence: CASSSGTGTGELFF.

J is TRBJ2-2 and V is TRBV7-9, with TRBD2 matching 12 bases. Germline values: CDR1 SEHNR, CDR2 FQNEAQ (reference sequence). V shed 5 bases and J 5 bases; nucleotides not matched to a gene: 3. The CDR3 runs to 15 residues. The DNA of the CDR3 is TGTGCCAGCAGCCAGACTAGCGGGAGTACCGGGGAGCTGTTTTTT. It encodes CASSQTSGSTGELFF.

The chain couples TRBV28 to TRBJ1-5; D might be TRBD1 (5 bases). Trimming removed 2 bases from V and 4 bases from J, with 12 bases in between. This CDR3 comprises 15 residues. Germline CDR1 is MDHEN and CDR2 is SYDVKM. The chain's CDR3 is CASSLAAGDNQPQHF. CDR3 bases: TGTGCCAGCAGTTTAGCGGCGGGGGATAATCAGCCCCAGCATTTT.